This is a list of T cell receptor beta chains from one sample in a study of T cell responses to AZD1222 COVID-19 vaccine. Data came from immunoSEQ multiplex PCR; TCRdb stores just in-frame clones and leaves some out. Here the sample spans over 95,000 clones, nearly 90% being singletons. The starting material was peripheral blood, obtained on day 0 of AZD1222 vaccination. Receptors originate from an adult in good health. The CDR3 runs from the conserved cysteine through the conserved F or W. Fields, in order: J gene, V gene, D gene, clone size, CDR3 protein, CDR3 DNA. A D gene is named only where the DNA matches it firmly. Size tells how often a clone was seen (once, few, many) or the class of an expanded clone, and some rows leave it out.

>TRBJ1-3|TRBV7-3|-|-
CASSLTGGSSGNTIYF
TGTGCCAGCAGCTTAACGGGGGGTTCCTCTGGAAACACCATATATTTT
>TRBJ2-1|TRBV29-1|TRBD2|-
CSVSSGGTYNEQFF
TGCAGCGTATCAAGCGGGGGAACCTACAATGAGCAGTTCTTC
>TRBJ2-2|TRBV9|-|-
CASSPWTVAGELFF
TGTGCCAGCAGCCCATGGACAGTGGCCGGGGAGCTGTTTTTT
>TRBJ1-6|TRBV4-3|-|-
CASSQDAGGDNSPLHF
TGCGCCAGCAGCCAAGATGCAGGCGGAGATAATTCACCCCTCCACTTT
>TRBJ2-5|TRBV7-2|TRBD2|-
CASSERGGIQETQYF
TGTGCCAGCAGTGAGCGGGGGGGGATCCAAGAGACCCAGTACTTC
>TRBJ2-1|TRBV19|-|few
CASSIWPPEYNEQFF
TGTGCCAGTAGTATTTGGCCTCCAGAATACAATGAGCAGTTCTTC
>TRBJ2-1|TRBV7-2|TRBD2|-
CASSLGRGRTSGYNEQFF
TGTGCCAGCAGCTTAGGGCGGGGGCGGACTAGCGGCTACAATGAGCAGTTCTTC
>TRBJ1-1|TRBV19|-|-
CASSISQMNTEAFF
TGTGCCAGTAGTATAAGTCAAATGAACACTGAAGCTTTCTTT
>TRBJ2-1|TRBV2|TRBD1|-
CASSRGQGARNEQFF
TGTGCCAGCAGTCGCGGACAGGGGGCTCGAAATGAGCAGTTCTTC
>TRBJ2-1|TRBV19|-|-
CASSLATPGNEQFF
TGTGCCAGTAGCCTAGCGACCCCTGGGAATGAGCAGTTCTTC
>TRBJ2-1|TRBV7-2|-|-
CASSSEGRGNEQFF
TGTGCCAGCAGCTCGGAGGGCCGGGGGAATGAGCAGTTCTTC
>TRBJ1-2|TRBV6-6|-|-
CASSYTPSTAFYGYTF
TGTGCCAGCAGTTACACCCCCTCAACAGCCTTCTATGGCTACACCTTC
>TRBJ1-4|TRBV19|-|-
CASRGGLGRAGEKLFF
TGTGCCAGTAGAGGAGGGTTGGGCAGGGCCGGTGAAAAACTGTTTTTT
>TRBJ2-5|TRBV27|-|-
CASSLDSLQETQYF
TGTGCCAGCAGTTTAGACTCCCTCCAAGAGACCCAGTACTTC
>TRBJ2-1|TRBV6-2/TRBV6-3|TRBD2|-
CASSYSRLAGASYNEQFF
TGTGCCAGCAGTTACTCGAGGCTAGCGGGAGCATCCTACAATGAGCAGTTCTTC
>TRBJ1-1|TRBV5-4|-|-
CASSARQVGERAFF
TGTGCCAGCAGCGCCCGACAGGTCGGTGAGCGGGCTTTCTTT
>TRBJ1-6|TRBV6-4|-|-
CASSASPGDSPLHF
TGTGCCAGCAGTGCATCGCCCGGGGATTCACCCCTCCACTTT
>TRBJ1-2|TRBV28|-|-
CASSLQANRGTAF
TGTGCCAGCAGTTTACAGGCCAACCGGGGGACGGCCTTC
>TRBJ1-1|TRBV25-1|-|-
CASTLSGTPNTEAFF
TGTGCCAGCACCTTATCCGGGACACCGAACACTGAAGCTTTCTTT
>TRBJ1-2|TRBV9|-|-
CASSVGGLDGYTF
TGTGCCAGCAGCGTAGGGGGGTTGGATGGCTACACCTTC
>TRBJ1-2|TRBV19|-|-
CASSTPWGYTF
TGTGCCAGTAGTACCCCCTGGGGCTACACCTTC
>TRBJ2-2|TRBV27|-|-
CASSFSIPGELFF
TGTGCCAGCAGTTTCTCTATCCCCGGGGAGCTGTTTTTT
>TRBJ2-2|TRBV3-1/TRBV3-2|TRBD2|-
CASQNSGRANTGELFF
TGTGCCAGCCAAAATAGCGGGAGGGCGAACACCGGGGAGCTGTTTTTT
>TRBJ2-1|TRBV6-5|-|-
CASSLGGAGGDEQFF
TGTGCCAGCAGCTTAGGGGGGGCCGGCGGAGATGAGCAGTTCTTC
>TRBJ2-1|TRBV18|-|few
CASSPARAGEQFF
TGTGCCAGCTCACCTGCAAGGGCCGGTGAGCAGTTCTTC
>TRBJ2-2|TRBV19|-|-
CATRQPPLTGELFF
TGTGCCACCCGACAGCCCCCGTTAACCGGGGAGCTGTTTTTT
>TRBJ1-2|TRBV10-3|-|-
CAISEPGRGGNGYTF
TGTGCCATCAGTGAGCCCGGCCGGGGGGGCAATGGCTACACCTTC
>TRBJ1-5|TRBV19|TRBD1|-
CASSTTPGTGNQPQHF
TGTGCCAGTAGTACGACTCCCGGGACAGGGAATCAGCCCCAGCATTTT
>TRBJ2-7|TRBV4-2|-|-
CASSLYFGTPTYEQYF
TGTGCCAGCAGCCTATATTTCGGGACACCCACCTACGAGCAGTACTTC
>TRBJ2-1|TRBV6-5|-|-
CASSYSRLAFLNEQFF
TGTGCCAGCAGTTACTCGAGGCTAGCGTTTTTGAATGAGCAGTTCTTC
>TRBJ1-1|TRBV11-3|-|-
CASSLLGGTEAFF
TGTGCCAGCAGCTTACTGGGGGGAACTGAAGCTTTCTTT
>TRBJ2-1|TRBV18|-|-
CASSPLDSYNEQFF
TGTGCCAGCTCACCACTCGACTCCTACAATGAGCAGTTCTTC
>TRBJ1-1|TRBV18|TRBD1|-
CASSPGQVGTEAFF
TGTGCCAGCTCACCCGGACAGGTGGGCACTGAAGCTTTCTTT